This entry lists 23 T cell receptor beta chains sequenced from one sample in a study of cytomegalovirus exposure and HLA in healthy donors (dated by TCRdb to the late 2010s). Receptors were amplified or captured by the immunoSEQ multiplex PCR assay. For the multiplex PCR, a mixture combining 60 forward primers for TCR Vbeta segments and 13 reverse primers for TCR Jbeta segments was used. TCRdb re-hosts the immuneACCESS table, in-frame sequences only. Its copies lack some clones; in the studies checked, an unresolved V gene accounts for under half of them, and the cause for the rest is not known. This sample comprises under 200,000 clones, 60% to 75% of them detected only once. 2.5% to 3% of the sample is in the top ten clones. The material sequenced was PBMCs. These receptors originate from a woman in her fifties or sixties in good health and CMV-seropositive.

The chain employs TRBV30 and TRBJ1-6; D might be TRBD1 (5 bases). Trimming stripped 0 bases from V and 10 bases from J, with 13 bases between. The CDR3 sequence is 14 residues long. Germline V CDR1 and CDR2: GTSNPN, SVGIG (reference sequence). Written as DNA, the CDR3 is TGTGCCTGGAGTGTAGGGCAGGGAAAATCACCCCTCCACTTT. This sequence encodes CAWSVGQGKSPLHF.

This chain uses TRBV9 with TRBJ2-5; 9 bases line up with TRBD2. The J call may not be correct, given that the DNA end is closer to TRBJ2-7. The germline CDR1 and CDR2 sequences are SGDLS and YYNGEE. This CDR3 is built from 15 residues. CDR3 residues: CASSQTSGAHYEQYF. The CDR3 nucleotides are TGTGCCAGCAGCCAGACTAGCGGAGCTCACTACGAGCAGTACTTC.

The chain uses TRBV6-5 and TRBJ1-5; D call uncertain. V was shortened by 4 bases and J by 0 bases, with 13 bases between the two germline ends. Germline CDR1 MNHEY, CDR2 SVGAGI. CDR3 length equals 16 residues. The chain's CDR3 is CASSSRAGNSNQPQHF. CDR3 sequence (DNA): TGTGCCAGCAGTTCTCGGGCCGGGAATAGCAATCAGCCCCAGCATTTT.

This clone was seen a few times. CDR3 bases: TGCAGTGCTAGTTCGGGCTACGAGCAGTACTTC. It encodes CSASSGYEQYF. This sequence joins TRBV20-1 and TRBJ2-7; D is undetermined. Trimming took off 3 bases at V and 3 bases at J, with 6 bases between the two ends. CDR1 is DFQATT, CDR2 SNEGSKA, per germline (reference sequence). There are 11 residues in the CDR3.

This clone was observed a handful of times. CDR3 sequence: CASRRTAGNTIYF. CDR3 DNA: TGTGCCAGCCGAAGGACAGCCGGAAACACCATATATTTT. V usage is TRBV9 and J usage is TRBJ1-3, with TRBD1 as a possible D gene (6 bases). Germline values: CDR1 SGDLS, CDR2 YYNGEE. CDR3 length: 13 residues. V lost 7 bases, J lost 4 bases, and 12 bases lay in between.

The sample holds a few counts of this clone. The CDR3 bases are TGTGCCAGCAGCTTAAGGCAGGGGGCGACAGAAAAACTGTTTTTT. Protein sequence: CASSLRQGATEKLFF. V is TRBV7-9 and J is TRBJ1-4; 8 bases map to TRBD1. J was trimmed by 8 bases and V by 2 bases; bases with no gene match: 7. Germline loops: CDR1 SEHNR, CDR2 FQNEAQ (reference sequence). CDR3 size: 15 residues.

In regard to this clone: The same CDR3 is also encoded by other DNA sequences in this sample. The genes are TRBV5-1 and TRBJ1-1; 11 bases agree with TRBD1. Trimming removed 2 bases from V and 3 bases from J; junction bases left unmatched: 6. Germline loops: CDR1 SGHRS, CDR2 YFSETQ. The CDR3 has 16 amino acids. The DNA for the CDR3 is TGCGCCAGCAGCTTTAGTGGGACAGGGGGGGACACTGAAGCTTTCTTT. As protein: CASSFSGTGGDTEAFF.

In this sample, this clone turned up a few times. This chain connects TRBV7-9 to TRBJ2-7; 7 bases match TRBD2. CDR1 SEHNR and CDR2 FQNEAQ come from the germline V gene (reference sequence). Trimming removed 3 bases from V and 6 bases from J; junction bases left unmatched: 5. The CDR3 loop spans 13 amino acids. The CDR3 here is CASSFDGGSEQYF. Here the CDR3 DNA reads TGTGCCAGCAGCTTCGACGGGGGGAGCGAGCAGTACTTC.

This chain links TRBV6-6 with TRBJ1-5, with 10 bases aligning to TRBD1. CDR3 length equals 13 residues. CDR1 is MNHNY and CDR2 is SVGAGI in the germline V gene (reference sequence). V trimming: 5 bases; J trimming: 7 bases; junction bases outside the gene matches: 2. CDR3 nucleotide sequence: TGTGCCAGCAGTGACAGGGGGCAACAGCCCCAGCATTTT. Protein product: CASSDRGQQPQHF.

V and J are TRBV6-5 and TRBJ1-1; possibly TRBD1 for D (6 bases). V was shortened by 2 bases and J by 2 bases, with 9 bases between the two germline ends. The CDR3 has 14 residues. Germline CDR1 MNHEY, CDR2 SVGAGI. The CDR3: CASSYLDRNTEAFF. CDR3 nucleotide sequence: TGTGCCAGCAGTTACCTGGACAGAAACACTGAAGCTTTCTTT.

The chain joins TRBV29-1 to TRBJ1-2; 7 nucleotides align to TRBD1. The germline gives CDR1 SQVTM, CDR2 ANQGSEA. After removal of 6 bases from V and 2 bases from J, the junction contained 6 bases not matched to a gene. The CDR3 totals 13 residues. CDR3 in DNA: TGCAGCGTGGGGGCACAGGGGAACTATGGCTACACCTTC. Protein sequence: CSVGAQGNYGYTF.

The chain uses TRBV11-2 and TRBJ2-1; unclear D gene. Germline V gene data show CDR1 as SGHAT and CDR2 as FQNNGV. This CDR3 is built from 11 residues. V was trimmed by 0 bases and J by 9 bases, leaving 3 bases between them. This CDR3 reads CASSLDSEQFF. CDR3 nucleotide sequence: TGTGCCAGCAGCTTAGATAGTGAGCAGTTCTTC.

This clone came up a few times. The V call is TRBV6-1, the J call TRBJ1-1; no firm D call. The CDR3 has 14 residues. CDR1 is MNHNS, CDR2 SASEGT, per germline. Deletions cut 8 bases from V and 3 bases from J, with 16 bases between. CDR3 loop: CASCKLFLDTEAFF. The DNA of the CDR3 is TGTGCCAGCTGTAAACTCTTTCTAGACACTGAAGCTTTCTTT.

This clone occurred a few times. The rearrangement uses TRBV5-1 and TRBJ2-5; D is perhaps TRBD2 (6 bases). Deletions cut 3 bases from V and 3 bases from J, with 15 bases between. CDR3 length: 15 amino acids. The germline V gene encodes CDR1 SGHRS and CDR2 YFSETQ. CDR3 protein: CASSYGNGGEETQYF. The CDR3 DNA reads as TGCGCCAGCAGCTATGGGAATGGAGGGGAAGAGACCCAGTACTTC.

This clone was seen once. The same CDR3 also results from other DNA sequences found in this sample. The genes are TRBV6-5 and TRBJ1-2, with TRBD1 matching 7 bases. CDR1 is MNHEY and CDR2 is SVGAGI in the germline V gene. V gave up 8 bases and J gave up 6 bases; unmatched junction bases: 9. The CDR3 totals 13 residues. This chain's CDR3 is CASGLRQGHGYTF. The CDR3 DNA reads TGTGCCAGCGGATTGCGACAGGGCCATGGCTACACCTTC.

The CDR3 coding sequence is TGTGCCAGCAGCTTTATCCGGGGAGGCTACAATGAGCAGTTCTTC. Residues: CASSFIRGGYNEQFF. The V and J genes are TRBV7-9 and TRBJ2-1; tentatively, D is TRBD2 (6 bases). Germline V gene lookup returns CDR1 SEHNR and CDR2 FQNEAQ (reference sequence). The CDR3 extends over 15 amino acids. Between the trimmed V and J ends, which lost 3 bases and 3 bases, there was a span of 12 bases.

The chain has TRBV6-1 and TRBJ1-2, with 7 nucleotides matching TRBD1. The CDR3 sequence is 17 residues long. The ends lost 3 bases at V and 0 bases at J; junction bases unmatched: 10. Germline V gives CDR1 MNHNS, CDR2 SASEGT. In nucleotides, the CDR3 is TGTGCCAGCAGTGAGACAGGACGAGGGGGCTCTAACTATGGCTACACCTTC. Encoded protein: CASSETGRGGSNYGYTF.

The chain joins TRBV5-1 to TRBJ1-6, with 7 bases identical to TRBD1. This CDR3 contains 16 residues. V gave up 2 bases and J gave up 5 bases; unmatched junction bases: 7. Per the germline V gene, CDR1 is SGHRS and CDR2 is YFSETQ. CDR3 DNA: TGCGCCAGCAGCTTTCGGGCGGGGACAGATAATTCACCCCTCCACTTT. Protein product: CASSFRAGTDNSPLHF.

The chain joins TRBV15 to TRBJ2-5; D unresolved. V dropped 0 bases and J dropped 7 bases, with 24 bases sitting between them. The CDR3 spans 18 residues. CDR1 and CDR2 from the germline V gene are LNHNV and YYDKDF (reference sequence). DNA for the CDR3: TGTGCCACCAGCAGAGAGGCCGGTCCAGACACATCAAAAGGGACCCAGTACTTC. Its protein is CATSREAGPDTSKGTQYF. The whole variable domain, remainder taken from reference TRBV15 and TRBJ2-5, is DAMVIQNPRYQVTQFGKPVTLSCSQTLNHNVMYWYQQKSSQAPKLLFHYYDKDFNNEADTPDNFQSRRPNTSFCFLDIRSPGLGDTAMYLCATSREAGPDTSKGTQYFGPGTRLLVL.

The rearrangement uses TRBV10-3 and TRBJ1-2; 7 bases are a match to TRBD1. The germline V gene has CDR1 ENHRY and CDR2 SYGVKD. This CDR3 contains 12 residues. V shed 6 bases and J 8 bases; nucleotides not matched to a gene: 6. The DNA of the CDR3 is TGTGCCATCAGATCCACAGGGGAGGGCTACACCTTC. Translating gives CAIRSTGEGYTF.

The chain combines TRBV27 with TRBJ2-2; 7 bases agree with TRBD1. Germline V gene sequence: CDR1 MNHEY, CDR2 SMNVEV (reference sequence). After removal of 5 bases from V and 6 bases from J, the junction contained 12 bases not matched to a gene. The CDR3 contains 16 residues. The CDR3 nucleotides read TGTGCCAGCAGTAACAGGGGAGCCAGGTTGGCCGGGGAGCTGTTTTTT. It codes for CASSNRGARLAGELFF.

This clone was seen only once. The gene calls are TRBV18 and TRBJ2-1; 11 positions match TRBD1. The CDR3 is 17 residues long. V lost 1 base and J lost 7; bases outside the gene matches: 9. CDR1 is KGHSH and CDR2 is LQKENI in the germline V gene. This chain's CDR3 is CASSPLVPGQGGNEQFF. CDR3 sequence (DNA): TGTGCCAGCTCACCACTGGTACCGGGACAGGGGGGGAATGAGCAGTTCTTC.

CDR3 loop: CASSPGTGSYGYTF. The CDR3 bases are TGTGCCAGCAGCCCCGGGACAGGGAGTTATGGCTACACCTTC. The chain links TRBV4-2 to TRBJ1-2; the match to TRBD1 covers 9 bases. CDR3 length: 14 amino acids. The germline CDR1 and CDR2 sequences are LGHNA and YNFKEQ. The trim removed 4 bases at V and 5 bases at J, leaving 5 bases unmatched.